This T cell receptor (beta chain) stems from a study of regulatory T cells in long-lasting Graves disease. This clonotype came up many times. With iRepertoire HTBI primers and Arm-PCR of CDR3 regions, TCR beta libraries were built. TCRdb re-derived calls from the multiplex PCR reads in MiXCR, one entry per CDR3 protein. The profile shows 450,000 to 650,000 distinct CDR3 sequences, roughly 15% of them singletons. Time point meaning: newly diagnosed GD, antithyroid drugs for less than 3 months. The authors made the TCR library using RNA they extracted from PBMCs. American Thyroid Association guidelines were used to diagnose Graves' disease. Trimming stripped 4 bases from V and 0 bases from J, with 32 bases between. Germline V CDR1 and CDR2: MDHEN, SYDVKM. The CDR3 extends over 22 amino acids. The sample was also linked to a second study, of T cells in Graves' hyperthyroidism and ophthalmopathy. That source notes: When the TCR CDR3 underwent first-round RT-PCR, the HTBI primer set was used. Most clonotypes expanded in the thyroid (above 0.001) were also present in blood.

This clonotype was obtained from a woman aged 35-60 years with Graves disease. The V call is TRBV28, the J call TRBJ2-3; D is perhaps TRBD1 or TRBD2 (6 bases each). The sample consisted of peripheral blood mononuclear cells (PBMCs), taken at new diagnosis, from a patient treated with antithyroid drugs. CDR3 bases: TGTGCCAGCAGTTCCCCGACGGGGGATGACGGGGGCGGGCTTTTTAGCACAGATACGCAGTATTTT. Translating gives CASSSPTGDDGGGLFSTDTQYF.